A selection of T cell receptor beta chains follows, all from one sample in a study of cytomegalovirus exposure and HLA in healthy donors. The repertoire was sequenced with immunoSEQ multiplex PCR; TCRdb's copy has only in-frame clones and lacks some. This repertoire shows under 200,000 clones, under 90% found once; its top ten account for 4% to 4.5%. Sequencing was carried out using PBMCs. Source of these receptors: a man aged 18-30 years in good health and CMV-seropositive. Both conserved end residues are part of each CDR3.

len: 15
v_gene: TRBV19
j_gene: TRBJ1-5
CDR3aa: CASSITAYSNQPQHF

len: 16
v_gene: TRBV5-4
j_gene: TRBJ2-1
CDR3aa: CASSPVNSGSMDEQFF

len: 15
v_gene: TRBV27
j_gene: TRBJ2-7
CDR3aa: CASSLVPDSSYEQYF

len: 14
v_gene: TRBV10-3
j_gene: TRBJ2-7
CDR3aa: CATSKGQGTYEQYF

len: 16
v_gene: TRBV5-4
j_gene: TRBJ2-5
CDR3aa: CASSQGTGIRTETQYF

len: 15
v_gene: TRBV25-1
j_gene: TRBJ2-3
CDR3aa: CASSSLAGNPLTQYF

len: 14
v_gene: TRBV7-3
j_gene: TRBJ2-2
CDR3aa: CASSFGPPTGELFF

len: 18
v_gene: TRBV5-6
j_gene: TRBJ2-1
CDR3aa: CASSFLSGRAAKGNEQFF

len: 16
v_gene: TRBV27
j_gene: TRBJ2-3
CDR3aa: CASRWEAGQGTDTQYF

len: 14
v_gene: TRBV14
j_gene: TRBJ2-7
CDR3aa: CASRPPGHSFEQYF

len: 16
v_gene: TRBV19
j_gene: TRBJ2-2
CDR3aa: CASSTPGTGTTGELFF

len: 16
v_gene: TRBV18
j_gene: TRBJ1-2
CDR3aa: CASSTGTGLPQDGYTF

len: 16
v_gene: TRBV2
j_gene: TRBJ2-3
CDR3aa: CASSDRTKGDTDTQYF

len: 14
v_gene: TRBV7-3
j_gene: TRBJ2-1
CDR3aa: CASSPRAPYNEQFF

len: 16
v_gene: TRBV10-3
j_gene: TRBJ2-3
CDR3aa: CATTNRLADSTDTQYF

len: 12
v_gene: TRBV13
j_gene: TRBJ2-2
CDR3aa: CASSLGIGELFF

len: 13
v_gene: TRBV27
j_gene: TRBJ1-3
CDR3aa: CASRQGAGNTIYF